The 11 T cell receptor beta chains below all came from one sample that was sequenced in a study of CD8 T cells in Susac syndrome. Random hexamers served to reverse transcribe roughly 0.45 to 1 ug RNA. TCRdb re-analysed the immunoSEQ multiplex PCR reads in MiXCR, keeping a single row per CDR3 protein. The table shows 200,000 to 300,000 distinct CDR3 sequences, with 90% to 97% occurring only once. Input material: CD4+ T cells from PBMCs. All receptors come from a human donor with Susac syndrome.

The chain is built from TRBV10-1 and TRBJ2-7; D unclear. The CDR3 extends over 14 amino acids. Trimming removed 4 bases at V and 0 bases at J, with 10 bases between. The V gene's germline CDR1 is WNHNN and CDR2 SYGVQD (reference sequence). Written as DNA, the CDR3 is TGCGCCAGCAGTGCCGGTTTTAGCTCCTACGAGCAGTACTTC. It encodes CASSAGFSSYEQYF.

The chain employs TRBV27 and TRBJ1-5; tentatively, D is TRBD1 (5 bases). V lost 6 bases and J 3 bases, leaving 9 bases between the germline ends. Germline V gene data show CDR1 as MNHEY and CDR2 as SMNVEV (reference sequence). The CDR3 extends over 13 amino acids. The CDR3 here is CASRPRDNQPQHF. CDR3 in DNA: TGTGCCAGCAGGCCCAGGGACAATCAGCCCCAGCATTTT.

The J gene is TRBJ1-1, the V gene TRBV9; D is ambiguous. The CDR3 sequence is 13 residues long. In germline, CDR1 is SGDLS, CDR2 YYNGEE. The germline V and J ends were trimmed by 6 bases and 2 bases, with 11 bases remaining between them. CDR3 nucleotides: TGTGCCAGCACCTTGGATGTCAACACTGAAGCTTTCTTT. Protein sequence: CASTLDVNTEAFF. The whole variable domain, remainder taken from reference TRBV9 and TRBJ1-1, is DSGVTQTPKHLITATGQRVTLRCSPRSGDLSVYWYQQSLDQGLQFLIQYYNGEERAKGNILERFSAQQFPDLHSELNLSSLELGDSALYFCASTLDVNTEAFFGQGTRLTVV.

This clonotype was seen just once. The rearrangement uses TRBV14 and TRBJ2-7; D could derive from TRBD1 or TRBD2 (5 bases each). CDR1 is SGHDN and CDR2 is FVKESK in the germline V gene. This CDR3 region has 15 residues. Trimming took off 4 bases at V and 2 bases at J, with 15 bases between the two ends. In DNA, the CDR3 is TGTGCCAGCAGCCTCCCCGGGACGGCAGCCTACGAGCAGTACTTC. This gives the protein CASSLPGTAAYEQYF.

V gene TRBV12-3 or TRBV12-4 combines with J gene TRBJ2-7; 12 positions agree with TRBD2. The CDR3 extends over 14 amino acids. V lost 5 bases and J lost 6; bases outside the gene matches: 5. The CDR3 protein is CASSPSGRAAEQYF. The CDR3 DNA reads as TGTGCCAGCAGTCCTAGCGGGAGGGCGGCCGAGCAGTACTTC.

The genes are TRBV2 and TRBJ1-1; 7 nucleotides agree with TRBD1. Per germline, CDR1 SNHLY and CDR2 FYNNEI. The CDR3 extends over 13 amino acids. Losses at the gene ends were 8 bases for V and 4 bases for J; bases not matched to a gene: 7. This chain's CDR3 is CASGQGVGTEAFF. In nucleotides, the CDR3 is TGTGCCAGCGGTCAGGGGGTGGGCACTGAAGCTTTCTTT.

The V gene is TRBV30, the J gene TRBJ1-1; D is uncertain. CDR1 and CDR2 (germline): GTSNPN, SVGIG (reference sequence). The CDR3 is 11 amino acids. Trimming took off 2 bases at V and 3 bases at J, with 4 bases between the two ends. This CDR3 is CAWSFHTEAFF. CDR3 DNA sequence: TGTGCCTGGAGTTTTCACACTGAAGCTTTCTTT.

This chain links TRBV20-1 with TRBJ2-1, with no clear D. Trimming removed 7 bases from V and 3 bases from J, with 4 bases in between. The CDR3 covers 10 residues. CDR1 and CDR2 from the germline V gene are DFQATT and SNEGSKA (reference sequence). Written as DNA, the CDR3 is TGCAGTGTAGACTACAATGAGCAGTTCTTC. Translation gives CSVDYNEQFF.

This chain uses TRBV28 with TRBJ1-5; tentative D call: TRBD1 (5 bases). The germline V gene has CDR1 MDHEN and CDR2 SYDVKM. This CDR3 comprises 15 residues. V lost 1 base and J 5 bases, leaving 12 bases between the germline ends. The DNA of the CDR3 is TGTGCCAGCAGTTTATACACAGGAATATATCAGCCCCAGCATTTT. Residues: CASSLYTGIYQPQHF.

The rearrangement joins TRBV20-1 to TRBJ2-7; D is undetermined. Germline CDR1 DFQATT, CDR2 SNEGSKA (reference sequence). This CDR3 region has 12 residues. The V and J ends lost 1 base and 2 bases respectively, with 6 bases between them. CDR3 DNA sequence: TGCAGTGCTAGAGTCGTCCCCTACGAGCAGTACTTC. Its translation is CSARVVPYEQYF.

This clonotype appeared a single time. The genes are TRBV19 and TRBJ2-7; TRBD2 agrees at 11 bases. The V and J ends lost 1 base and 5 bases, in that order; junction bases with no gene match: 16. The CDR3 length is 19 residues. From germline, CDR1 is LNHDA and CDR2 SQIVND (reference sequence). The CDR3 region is CASSIGLSGHSGRADEQYF. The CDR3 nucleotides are TGTGCCAGTAGTATAGGGCTCTCCGGCCATAGCGGGAGGGCGGACGAGCAGTACTTC.